This is a list of T cell receptor beta chains from one sample in a study of CD8 T cells in ankylosing spondylitis. TCRdb redid the calling of the 5' RACE reads with MiXCR, one entry per CDR3 protein. The data hold about 240,000 distinct CDR3 sequences, with about 10% observed a single time. The material sequenced was blood, either unsorted or a sorted T cell fraction (not recorded which). The source is a male donor with ankylosing spondylitis or in good health (not recorded which). CDR3s include the opening cysteine and the closing phenylalanine or tryptophan. Each record gives: CDR3 protein, CDR3 DNA, D gene, V gene, clone size, J gene, CDR3 length. D genes are given only for firm matches. Size is omitted from some rows. Given values are once, few, many or a class for expanded clones.

CDR3 protein: CASSYGGGSGNTIYF; CDR3 DNA: TGTGCCAGCAGTTACGGGGGGGGATCTGGAAACACCATATATTTT; D gene: .; V gene: TRBV12-3/TRBV12-4; clone size: .; J gene: TRBJ1-3; CDR3 length: 15
CDR3 protein: CSARDRDRGYTEAFF; CDR3 DNA: TGCAGTGCTAGAGACAGAGACAGGGGGTATACTGAAGCTTTCTTT; D gene: TRBD1; V gene: TRBV20-1; clone size: .; J gene: TRBJ1-1; CDR3 length: 15
CDR3 protein: CASSRDRGYGNTIYF; CDR3 DNA: TGTGCCAGCAGCAGGGACAGGGGCTACGGAAACACCATATATTTT; D gene: TRBD1; V gene: TRBV7-9; clone size: .; J gene: TRBJ1-3; CDR3 length: 15
CDR3 protein: CASSGANSPYEQYF; CDR3 DNA: TGCGCCAGCAGCGGTGCCAACAGTCCCTACGAGCAGTACTTC; D gene: .; V gene: TRBV4-1; clone size: many; J gene: TRBJ2-7; CDR3 length: 14
CDR3 protein: CASSSSGTEADTQYF; CDR3 DNA: TGTGCCAGCAGCTCTTCCGGGACAGAGGCAGATACGCAGTATTTT; D gene: TRBD1; V gene: TRBV11-3; clone size: few; J gene: TRBJ2-3; CDR3 length: 15
CDR3 protein: CASSLDGEGYNEQFF; CDR3 DNA: TGCGCCAGCAGCTTGGACGGAGAGGGATACAATGAGCAGTTCTTC; D gene: .; V gene: TRBV5-1; clone size: .; J gene: TRBJ2-1; CDR3 length: 15
CDR3 protein: CASSLLGAARDSEQFF; CDR3 DNA: TGTGCCAGCAGCTTGCTGGGGGCGGCTAGGGATAGTGAGCAGTTCTTC; D gene: .; V gene: TRBV5-5; clone size: many; J gene: TRBJ2-1; CDR3 length: 16
CDR3 protein: CAWSVGGNSPLHF; CDR3 DNA: TGTGCCTGGAGTGTCGGCGGAAATTCACCCCTCCACTTT; D gene: .; V gene: TRBV30; clone size: few; J gene: TRBJ1-6; CDR3 length: 13
CDR3 protein: CASSQDLIGGGGGNTIYF; CDR3 DNA: TGTGCCAGCAGCCAAGATCTTATCGGAGGGGGCGGTGGAAACACCATATATTTT; D gene: TRBD1; V gene: TRBV3-1; clone size: many; J gene: TRBJ1-3; CDR3 length: 18
CDR3 protein: CASSYSGTWAPSTIYF; CDR3 DNA: TGTGCCAGCAGTTACTCGGGGACTTGGGCTCCGAGCACCATATATTTT; D gene: .; V gene: TRBV6-5; clone size: many; J gene: TRBJ1-3; CDR3 length: 16
CDR3 protein: CASSPREANTEAFF; CDR3 DNA: TGTGCCAGCAGCCCCCGCGAAGCCAACACTGAAGCTTTCTTT; D gene: .; V gene: TRBV7-9; clone size: .; J gene: TRBJ1-1; CDR3 length: 14
CDR3 protein: CSAYRQAGKNIQYF; CDR3 DNA: TGCAGTGCTTACCGTCAGGCTGGCAAAAACATTCAGTACTTC; D gene: .; V gene: TRBV20-1; clone size: few; J gene: TRBJ2-4; CDR3 length: 14
CDR3 protein: CASSSRLAGGNEQFF; CDR3 DNA: TGTGCCAGCAGCTCTCGGCTAGCGGGAGGCAATGAGCAGTTCTTC; D gene: TRBD2; V gene: TRBV7-8; clone size: many; J gene: TRBJ2-1; CDR3 length: 15
CDR3 protein: CASREGQWGTEAFF; CDR3 DNA: TGTGCCAGCCGTGAGGGGCAATGGGGCACTGAAGCTTTCTTT; D gene: .; V gene: TRBV6-1; clone size: many; J gene: TRBJ1-1; CDR3 length: 14
CDR3 protein: CASKNTGQETQYF; CDR3 DNA: TGCGCCAGCAAAAACACGGGACAAGAGACCCAGTACTTC; D gene: .; V gene: TRBV5-1; clone size: .; J gene: TRBJ2-5; CDR3 length: 13
CDR3 protein: CASSLNPRQLNTEAFF; CDR3 DNA: TGTGCCAGCAGCTTAAATCCCCGACAGTTGAACACTGAAGCTTTCTTT; D gene: .; V gene: TRBV11-1; clone size: few; J gene: TRBJ1-1; CDR3 length: 16
CDR3 protein: CASSVQPGQALGYTF; CDR3 DNA: TGTGCCAGCAGCGTCCAACCGGGACAGGCACTTGGCTACACCTTC; D gene: TRBD1; V gene: TRBV11-2; clone size: many; J gene: TRBJ1-2; CDR3 length: 15
CDR3 protein: CAINIGGQGANTEAFF; CDR3 DNA: TGTGCCATCAATATAGGGGGACAGGGGGCGAACACTGAAGCTTTCTTT; D gene: TRBD1; V gene: TRBV10-3; clone size: many; J gene: TRBJ1-1; CDR3 length: 16
CDR3 protein: CASSGDGLYQPQHF; CDR3 DNA: TGTGCCAGTAGTGGGGACGGTCTCTATCAGCCCCAGCATTTT; D gene: .; V gene: TRBV19; clone size: few; J gene: TRBJ1-5; CDR3 length: 14
CDR3 protein: CASSSTGSNEKLFF; CDR3 DNA: TGTGCCAGCAGCTCCACAGGGTCTAATGAAAAACTGTTTTTT; D gene: .; V gene: TRBV6-1; clone size: many; J gene: TRBJ1-4; CDR3 length: 14
CDR3 protein: CASSLAGRSGGGYTF; CDR3 DNA: TGTGCCAGCAGCTTGGCCGGGAGAAGCGGAGGTGGCTACACCTTC; D gene: .; V gene: TRBV5-6; clone size: many; J gene: TRBJ1-2; CDR3 length: 15
CDR3 protein: CASSQWASGKFNSYNEQFF; CDR3 DNA: TGTGCCAGCAGCCAATGGGCCAGCGGGAAATTCAATTCCTACAATGAGCAGTTCTTC; D gene: TRBD2; V gene: TRBV11-2; clone size: .; J gene: TRBJ2-1; CDR3 length: 19
CDR3 protein: CASSSGLTEETQYF; CDR3 DNA: TGTGCCAGCAGCTCGGGACTGACCGAGGAGACCCAGTACTTC; D gene: .; V gene: TRBV7-9; clone size: many; J gene: TRBJ2-5; CDR3 length: 14
CDR3 protein: CASSQDLRGNYGYTF; CDR3 DNA: TGTGCCAGCAGCCAAGACCTTCGGGGAAACTATGGCTACACCTTC; D gene: .; V gene: TRBV4-2; clone size: many; J gene: TRBJ1-2; CDR3 length: 15
CDR3 protein: CASSSSGVGKNIQYF; CDR3 DNA: TGTGCCAGCAGCTCTAGCGGGGTGGGCAAAAACATTCAGTACTTC; D gene: TRBD2; V gene: TRBV7-2; clone size: few; J gene: TRBJ2-4; CDR3 length: 15
CDR3 protein: CASSPTRGSNTYEQYF; CDR3 DNA: TGTGCCAGCAGCCCTACCCGGGGCTCGAATACCTACGAGCAGTACTTC; D gene: .; V gene: TRBV25-1; clone size: many; J gene: TRBJ2-7; CDR3 length: 16
CDR3 protein: CATSRGTDQAQETQYF; CDR3 DNA: TGTGCCACCAGCAGAGGTACAGACCAAGCTCAAGAGACCCAGTACTTC; D gene: .; V gene: TRBV15; clone size: many; J gene: TRBJ2-5; CDR3 length: 16
CDR3 protein: CASSQVARTERYGYTF; CDR3 DNA: TGCGCCAGCAGCCAAGTCGCAAGGACAGAGCGCTATGGCTACACCTTC; D gene: .; V gene: TRBV4-1; clone size: many; J gene: TRBJ1-2; CDR3 length: 16
CDR3 protein: CSVDGVLNTEAFF; CDR3 DNA: TGCAGCGTTGACGGGGTCTTGAACACTGAAGCTTTCTTT; D gene: .; V gene: TRBV29-1; clone size: many; J gene: TRBJ1-1; CDR3 length: 13
CDR3 protein: CASSISSGGAGVDTQYF; CDR3 DNA: TGTGCCAGCAGCATATCTAGCGGGGGGGCAGGGGTAGATACGCAGTATTTT; D gene: TRBD2; V gene: TRBV7-2; clone size: .; J gene: TRBJ2-3; CDR3 length: 17
CDR3 protein: CAISEQGKGDTQYF; CDR3 DNA: TGTGCCATCAGTGAGCAAGGTAAAGGAGATACGCAGTATTTT; D gene: .; V gene: TRBV10-3; clone size: many; J gene: TRBJ2-3; CDR3 length: 14
CDR3 protein: CASSLGSSKNIQYF; CDR3 DNA: TGTGCCAGCAGCCTCGGGAGTAGCAAAAACATTCAGTACTTC; D gene: .; V gene: TRBV5-6; clone size: many; J gene: TRBJ2-4; CDR3 length: 14
CDR3 protein: CTRLTSGGAPETQYF; CDR3 DNA: TGCACCAGACTGACTAGCGGGGGGGCCCCTGAGACCCAGTACTTC; D gene: .; V gene: TRBV1; clone size: few; J gene: TRBJ2-5; CDR3 length: 15
CDR3 protein: CASSQESSGNNIQYF; CDR3 DNA: TGTGCCAGCAGCCAGGAAAGTTCGGGAAATAACATTCAGTACTTC; D gene: .; V gene: TRBV4-2; clone size: many; J gene: TRBJ2-4; CDR3 length: 15
CDR3 protein: CASTRVAGTDTQYF; CDR3 DNA: TGTGCCAGTACCAGGGTAGCGGGCACAGATACGCAGTATTTT; D gene: .; V gene: TRBV19; clone size: .; J gene: TRBJ2-3; CDR3 length: 14
CDR3 protein: CASRTGTRPEFF; CDR3 DNA: TGTGCCAGCAGAACCGGGACTAGACCTGAGTTCTTC; D gene: TRBD2; V gene: TRBV6-5; clone size: many; J gene: TRBJ2-1; CDR3 length: 12
CDR3 protein: CASRDPSDSSTDTQYF; CDR3 DNA: TGTGCCAGCAGAGATCCCTCGGACAGTAGCACAGATACGCAGTATTTT; D gene: .; V gene: TRBV6-1; clone size: many; J gene: TRBJ2-3; CDR3 length: 16
CDR3 protein: CSAFQSDAQETQYF; CDR3 DNA: TGCAGTGCTTTTCAGTCGGACGCGCAAGAGACCCAGTACTTC; D gene: .; V gene: TRBV20-1; clone size: many; J gene: TRBJ2-5; CDR3 length: 14
CDR3 protein: CASSRIAGANVLTF; CDR3 DNA: TGTGCCAGCAGTAGAATAGCCGGGGCCAACGTCCTGACTTTC; D gene: .; V gene: TRBV2; clone size: few; J gene: TRBJ2-6; CDR3 length: 14
CDR3 protein: CASSPLRGEKLFF; CDR3 DNA: TGCGCCAGCAGCCCCCTACGAGGGGAAAAACTGTTTTTT; D gene: .; V gene: TRBV4-1; clone size: many; J gene: TRBJ1-4; CDR3 length: 13
CDR3 protein: CASSRTTSYEQYF; CDR3 DNA: TGTGCCAGCAGTCGGACGACCTCATACGAGCAGTACTTC; D gene: .; V gene: TRBV12-3/TRBV12-4; clone size: few; J gene: TRBJ2-7; CDR3 length: 13
CDR3 protein: CASSLGSGRETQYF; CDR3 DNA: TGTGCCAGCAGCTTGGGTAGCGGGAGAGAGACCCAGTACTTC; D gene: TRBD2; V gene: TRBV11-3; clone size: .; J gene: TRBJ2-5; CDR3 length: 14
CDR3 protein: CASSLGVSSGTEAFF; CDR3 DNA: TGCGCCAGCAGCTTGGGCGTCTCTTCGGGCACTGAAGCTTTCTTT; D gene: .; V gene: TRBV5-1; clone size: many; J gene: TRBJ1-1; CDR3 length: 15
CDR3 protein: CAGSPGLNSGELFF; CDR3 DNA: TGTGCCGGCAGCCCAGGACTCAACTCCGGGGAGCTGTTTTTT; D gene: .; V gene: TRBV5-6; clone size: .; J gene: TRBJ2-2; CDR3 length: 14
CDR3 protein: CASSQFTDTQYF; CDR3 DNA: TGTGCCAGCAGCCAATTCACAGATACGCAGTATTTT; D gene: .; V gene: TRBV3-1; clone size: many; J gene: TRBJ2-3; CDR3 length: 12
CDR3 protein: CASSQRDRSREQYF; CDR3 DNA: TGTGCCAGCAGCCAACGGGACAGGTCTCGAGAGCAGTACTTC; D gene: TRBD1; V gene: TRBV3-1; clone size: many; J gene: TRBJ2-7; CDR3 length: 14
CDR3 protein: CASSLGYDVEAYEQYF; CDR3 DNA: TGTGCCAGCAGTCTAGGTTACGACGTCGAAGCCTACGAGCAGTACTTC; D gene: .; V gene: TRBV7-9; clone size: many; J gene: TRBJ2-7; CDR3 length: 16
CDR3 protein: CASSAGLAGLIQETQYF; CDR3 DNA: TGTGCCAGCAGCGCGGGACTAGCGGGGTTAATCCAAGAGACCCAGTACTTC; D gene: TRBD2; V gene: TRBV11-3; clone size: few; J gene: TRBJ2-5; CDR3 length: 17
CDR3 protein: CASSVLGTGSYEQYF; CDR3 DNA: TGCGCCAGCAGTGTGTTAGGTACAGGGAGCTACGAGCAGTACTTC; D gene: .; V gene: TRBV10-2; clone size: .; J gene: TRBJ2-7; CDR3 length: 15
CDR3 protein: CASSLEGQVGEKLFF; CDR3 DNA: TGTGCCAGCAGCTTGGAAGGGCAGGTCGGCGAAAAACTGTTTTTT; D gene: .; V gene: TRBV7-2; clone size: many; J gene: TRBJ1-4; CDR3 length: 15
CDR3 protein: CASSLANAGGELFF; CDR3 DNA: TGTGCCAGCAGCTTAGCTAACGCGGGCGGGGAGCTGTTTTTT; D gene: .; V gene: TRBV7-6; clone size: many; J gene: TRBJ2-2; CDR3 length: 14
CDR3 protein: CAISRDINSPLHF; CDR3 DNA: TGTGCCATCAGTCGGGACATCAATTCACCCCTCCACTTT; D gene: .; V gene: TRBV10-3; clone size: many; J gene: TRBJ1-6; CDR3 length: 13
CDR3 protein: CASSPGIPKTGQGYEQYF; CDR3 DNA: TGTGCCAGCAGCCCCGGAATCCCAAAGACAGGGCAAGGCTACGAGCAGTACTTC; D gene: TRBD1; V gene: TRBV11-1; clone size: .; J gene: TRBJ2-7; CDR3 length: 18